The following is a T cell receptor (beta chain) sequence with its context. Its cognate antigen is unknown. The sample originates from a study of PD-L1 blockade in urothelial cancer. The wider study: The patients first took atezolizumab in the mid-2010s, receiving 1,200 mg intravenously every 3 weeks. About 85% of the roughly 30 patients were males with bladder-origin urothelial cancer. It was at 3 weeks (second dose) and 6 weeks after treatment start that blood was analyzed.

V dropped 8 bases and J dropped 5; count of bases not matched to a gene: 2. This CDR3 is built from 11 residues. The V gene's germline CDR1 is MGHRA and CDR2 YSYEKL. Described time point: peripheral blood 6 weeks after treatment start. The method was immunoSEQ multiplex PCR; TCRdb's version includes in-frame clones alone and lacks a portion of them. The profile shows around 110,000 clones, approximately 90% of them singletons. Study-level points and caveats: Durable-benefit patients expanded tumor-associated blood clones more at 3 weeks.

Source: PBMCs, taken around atezolizumab (anti-PD-L1) treatment. The chain is built from TRBV4-1 and TRBJ2-5, with 7 bases aligning to TRBD2. This clonotype originated in a man aged 60 to 75 with urothelial cancer. The CDR3 DNA reads as TGCGCCAGCTACGGGAGGGAGACCCAGTACTTC. Amino acid sequence: CASYGRETQYF.